This TCR beta chain is from a study of T cell responses to AZD1222 COVID-19 vaccine (dated by TCRdb to the early 2020s). Regarding the study in general: A total of just over 230 trial participants underwent TCR sequencing, of whom 200 to 220 had received two doses of AZD1222 and some 25 had received two doses of the MenACWY control vaccine. Trial participants were enrolled by age into subgroups of 18-55, 56-69 and 70-plus years, and around 150, 28 and 57 TCR-sequenced participants, respectively, were included in these subgroups.

Reading the label with the study, this specimen's time point is: about 28 days (+/-7) after the second vaccine dose. Because spike-specific TCR depth and breadth did not differ between the two schedules, AZD1222 recipients who got a second dose at roughly 4 weeks were pooled with those who got a second dose at roughly 12 weeks. Vaccinee samples came from UK trials COV001 and COV002, including a single-blind randomized controlled phase 2/3 trial of AZD1222 (ChAdOx1 nCoV-19) in healthy adults. For TCRbeta chain sequencing, PBMC samples from trial participants were taken at day 0 and at day 28 after the second dose. From its cysteine to its phenylalanine, the CDR3 spans 14 amino acids. Only CDR3 DNA is held: 42 bases, read in frame from base 1. V loses 3 bases of germline sequence and J loses 8 bases, and the interval between the two ends is 14 bases. Looking up the germline V gene (reference sequence) yields CDR1 MNHEY and CDR2 SMNVEV.

Broader findings and caveats from the paper: In the small 56-69-year group, the increase in depth fell short of significance, most likely because of low power. Conclusions about previously exposed vaccinees are limited, since just 6 or 7 AZD1222 recipients were seropositive for SARS-CoV-2 at baseline. Epitopes outside the regions mutated in the B.1.351 and B.1.1.7 variants were reportedly recognized by nearly half of the unique spike-specific TCRs. A significant rise in spike-specific TCR breadth and depth was observed after two AZD1222 doses relative to day 0 and relative to MenACWY recipients. Vaccine-associated CD4 TCRs spanned the whole spike protein, with dominant responses in regions 160-218 and 743-854. Participants were mostly white British and included more females than males, and it was suggested by the authors that clonal diversity may have been underestimated. Because no day 14 peak-response samples were available, the repertoires could be characterized only after the peak T cell response.

The CDR3 regions of human TCRbeta chains were subjected to immunosequencing. Concerning the study's data processing: Repertoire TCRs were matched against a reference library of SARS-CoV-2-specific TCRs generated with the MIRA antigen-specificity platform. Breadth meant the fraction of unique TCRs that were SARS-CoV-2-associated, whereas depth meant the fraction of total T cells that were SARS-CoV-2-associated. Using the MIRA data, every spike-specific TCR was mapped to the spike region that the TCR reacted to and assigned to either a CD4 or a CD8 class. Log10-transformed breadth and depth values were compared by one-way ANOVA with Sidak's multiple comparisons tests. The source is immuneACCESS, and TCRdb retained only in-frame sequences with V and J called. Part of the clones is not carried over; for the studies checked, unresolved V genes explain less than half of this, and the remainder is unexplained. V, J and clone size are those of that table, while D and trimming were read from the DNA. A total of over 60,000 clones appear in this sample, 75% to 90% of them only once. The top ten hold over 11% of the sample.

A remark on this clone: Its antigen is still unknown. No per-base quality is available; no much larger clone lies one base away.

The starting material was peripheral blood, obtained 28 days after the second AZD1222 dose. The TCR originated in an adult who received the AZD1222 COVID-19 vaccine. Recombination linked TRBV27 to TRBJ2-1; possibly the D gene is TRBD1, per 5 matching bases. The CDR3 here reads CASSLVGRVYEQFF. The DNA reads as follows: TGTGCCAGCAGTTTGGTCGGCAGGGTCTATGAGCAGTTCTTC.